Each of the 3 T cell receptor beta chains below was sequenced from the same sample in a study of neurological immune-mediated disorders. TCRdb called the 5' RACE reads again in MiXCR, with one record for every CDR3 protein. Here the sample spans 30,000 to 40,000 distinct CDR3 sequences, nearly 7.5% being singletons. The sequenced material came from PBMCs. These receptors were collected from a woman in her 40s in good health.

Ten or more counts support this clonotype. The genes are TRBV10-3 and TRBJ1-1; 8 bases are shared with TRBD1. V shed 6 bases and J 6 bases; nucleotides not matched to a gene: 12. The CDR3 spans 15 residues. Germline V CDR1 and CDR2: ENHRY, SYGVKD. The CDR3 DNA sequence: TGTGCCATCAGCACCACCGGGACAGGTCCCCCTGAAGCTTTCTTT. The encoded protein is CAISTTGTGPPEAFF.

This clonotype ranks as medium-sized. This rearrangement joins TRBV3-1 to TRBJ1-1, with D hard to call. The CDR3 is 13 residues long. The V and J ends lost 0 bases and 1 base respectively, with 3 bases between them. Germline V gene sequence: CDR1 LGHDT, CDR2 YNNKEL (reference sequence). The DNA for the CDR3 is TGTGCCAGCAGCCAAGATCGGAACACTGAAGCTTTCTTT. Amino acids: CASSQDRNTEAFF.

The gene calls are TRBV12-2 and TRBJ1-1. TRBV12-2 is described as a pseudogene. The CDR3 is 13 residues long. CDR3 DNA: TGTGCAAGTCGCTCCCCGAAGAGCACTGAAGCTTTCTTT. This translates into CASRSPKSTEAFF.